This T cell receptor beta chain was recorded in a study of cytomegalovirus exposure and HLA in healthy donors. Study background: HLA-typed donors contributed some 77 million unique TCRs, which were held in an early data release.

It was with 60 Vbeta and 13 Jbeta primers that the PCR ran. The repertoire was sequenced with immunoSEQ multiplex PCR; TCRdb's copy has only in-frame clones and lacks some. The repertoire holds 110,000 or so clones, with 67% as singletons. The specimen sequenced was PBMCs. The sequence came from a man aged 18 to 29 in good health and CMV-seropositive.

CDR3 nucleotide sequence: TGTGCCAGCAGCTGGACAGGGGGCTCTGGGGCCAACGTCCTGACTTTC. Its translation is CASSWTGGSGANVLTF. The rearrangement uses TRBV5-6 and TRBJ2-6; 10 bases line up with TRBD1. Germline V gene sequence: CDR1 SGHDT, CDR2 YYEEEE. J gave up 0 bases and V 3 bases, and 0 bases lay outside the gene matches. The CDR3 is 16 residues long. The full variable domain, its missing parts supplied by reference TRBV5-6 and TRBJ2-6, is DAGVTQSPTHLIKTRGQQVTLRCSPKSGHDTVSWYQQALGQGPQFIFQYYEEEERQRGNFPDRFSGHQFPNYSSELNVNALLLGDSALYLCASSWTGGSGANVLTFGAGSRLTVL.